Following are 9 T cell receptor beta chains from one sample sequenced in a study of control samples from healthy donors and cancer patients. Here immunoSEQ multiplex PCR was the method, and the copy in TCRdb shows in-frame clones only, minus some. The sample lists about 190,000 clones, 80% to 95% seen once, with almost 1.5% in the top ten. What was sequenced was blood. These receptors came from a man younger than 35 in good health.

The genes are TRBV6-6 and TRBJ1-2; D ambiguous. This CDR3 spans 14 amino acids. V lost 6 bases and J lost 6, with 17 bases in between. CDR1 is MNHNY, CDR2 SVGAGI, per germline (reference sequence). The CDR3 nucleotides are TGTGCCAGCAGGGTGGGTCGCGAATCGGATGGCTACACCTTC. Translated: CASRVGRESDGYTF.

This clone was recorded once. The chain links TRBV5-1 to TRBJ2-5; 14 bases line up with TRBD2. CDR3 length equals 13 residues. Germline values: CDR1 SGHRS, CDR2 YFSETQ. V trimming: 7 bases; J trimming: 6 bases; junction bases outside the gene matches: 2. The chain's CDR3 is CASWTSGGKTQYF. CDR3 DNA: TGCGCCAGCTGGACTAGCGGGGGGAAGACCCAGTACTTC.

The V gene is TRBV27, the J gene TRBJ2-2, with D uncertain. With 0 bases removed from V and 4 bases from J, the gap between germline ends came to 12 bases. The germline V gene has CDR1 MNHEY and CDR2 SMNVEV (reference sequence). The CDR3 is made up of 16 amino acids. The CDR3 region has the DNA TGTGCCAGCAGTTTATCGATCGGCTCAAGCACCGGGGAGCTGTTTTTT. It is translated as CASSLSIGSSTGELFF.

DNA for the CDR3: TGCAGCGTTGGGCATGGGACAGGGAACACTGAAGCTTTCTTT. It specifies CSVGHGTGNTEAFF. This chain connects TRBV29-1 to TRBJ1-1; 8 bases are shared with TRBD1. The CDR3 contains 14 residues. The germline gives CDR1 SQVTM, CDR2 ANQGSEA. V lost 4 bases to trimming and J lost 1 base; unmatched junction nucleotides: 5. Drawing the rest from reference TRBV29-1 and TRBJ1-1, the complete variable domain is SAVISQKPSRDICQRGTSLTIQCQVDSQVTMMFWYRQQPGQSLTLIATANQGSEATYESGFVIDKFPISRPNLTFSTLTVSNMSPEDSSIYLCSVGHGTGNTEAFFGQGTRLTVV.

This sequence joins TRBV18 and TRBJ1-3; weak D call: TRBD1 (5 bases). CDR1 and CDR2 from the germline V gene are KGHSH and LQKENI. The CDR3 is 15 residues long. V was clipped by 6 bases and J by 6 bases, with 18 bases between them. The CDR3 is CASSPPGRGQNTIYF. The DNA for the CDR3 is TGTGCCAGCTCCCCGCCGGGCCGCGGACAAAACACCATATATTTT.

The rearrangement joins TRBV15 to TRBJ1-1, with D tentatively TRBD1 (6 bases). The V end was cut by 11 bases, the J end by 4 bases, with 17 bases between. The CDR3 is 13 amino acids. Germline-derived CDR1 and CDR2 are LNHNV and YYDKDF (reference sequence). The DNA for the CDR3 is TGTGCCGAAGGGGGGGCTCGTGGCACTGAAGCTTTCTTT. Translating gives CAEGGARGTEAFF. Complete variable domain (other parts from reference TRBV15 and TRBJ1-1): DAMVIQNPRYQVTQFGKPVTLSCSQTLNHNVMYWYQQKSSQAPKLLFHYYDKDFNNEADTPDNFQSRRPNTSFCFLDIRSPGLGDTAMYLCAEGGARGTEAFFGQGTRLTVV.

The chain is built from TRBV2 and TRBJ1-6; 7 positions match TRBD1. J was trimmed by 3 bases and V by 4 bases; bases with no gene match: 6. Germline lookup yields CDR1 SNHLY and CDR2 FYNNEI. The CDR3 extends over 16 amino acids. The CDR3 bases are TGTGCCAGCAGTGCCCAGGGGGGTTTCTATAATTCACCCCTCCACTTT. Its translation is CASSAQGGFYNSPLHF.

The chain uses TRBV27 and TRBJ1-2, with 7 bases aligning to TRBD1. The germline V gene has CDR1 MNHEY and CDR2 SMNVEV (reference sequence). There are 15 residues in the CDR3. V dropped 2 bases and J dropped 4; count of bases not matched to a gene: 7. Written as DNA, the CDR3 is TGTGCCAGCAGTTTAGAACAGGGGAGTGGCTATGGCTACACCTTC. It translates to CASSLEQGSGYGYTF.

This sequence joins TRBV5-1 and TRBJ2-2, with 7 bases fitting TRBD1. Germline V CDR1 and CDR2: SGHRS, YFSETQ. The CDR3 extends over 14 amino acids. V lost 3 bases, J lost 5 bases, and 4 bases stayed unmatched. The CDR3 loop is CASSSTGVTGELFF. The CDR3 DNA reads as TGCGCCAGCAGCTCCACAGGGGTGACCGGGGAGCTGTTTTTT.